One and the same sample provided the 32 T cell receptor beta chains below, sequenced in a study of blood T cells in healthy people across ages. PCR was performed a second time for roughly 7 to 11 cycles using a sample-barcoded 5' primer and a J-beta primer mix. TCRdb redid the calling of the 5' RACE reads with MiXCR, one entry per CDR3 protein. Here the sample spans some 920,000 distinct CDR3 sequences, 51% being singletons. The sample consisted of blood. The receptor source for this set is a woman aged 60-75 years in good health.

The chain combines TRBV9 with TRBJ2-1; 10 bases agree with TRBD2. The ends lost 4 bases at V and 5 bases at J; junction bases unmatched: 9. CDR3 length: 16 residues. CDR1 is SGDLS and CDR2 is YYNGEE in the germline V gene. CDR3 protein: CASSPRLAGANNEQFF. CDR3 nucleotide sequence: TGTGCCAGCAGCCCCCGGCTAGCGGGAGCAAACAATGAGCAGTTCTTC.

The sample holds many counts of this clonotype. The rearrangement joins TRBV20-1 to TRBJ2-7; D is ambiguous. The CDR3 is made up of 15 amino acids. CDR1 DFQATT and CDR2 SNEGSKA come from the germline V gene (reference sequence). Trimming shortened V by 6 bases and J by 4 bases, and 22 bases separated the two germline ends. This CDR3 reads CSARNPRNLGYEQYF. DNA for the CDR3: TGCAGTGCCAGGAATCCCCGTAATCTTGGGTACGAGCAGTACTTC.

The V and J genes are TRBV12-3 or TRBV12-4 and TRBJ2-7; possibly TRBD2 for D (6 bases). The last part of the DNA fits TRBJ2-5 better; the J call may be wrong. The CDR3 spans 14 residues. CDR3 DNA sequence: TGTGCCAGCAGTGGAGGGCTAGCCGTAGAGACCCAGTACTTC. Encoded protein: CASSGGLAVETQYF.

This clonotype was found a few times. The chain employs TRBV9 and TRBJ2-5; TRBD1 matches 10 bases. CDR3 size: 16 residues. Germline-derived CDR1 and CDR2 are SGDLS and YYNGEE. J gave up 2 bases and V 4 bases, and 8 bases lay outside the gene matches. The CDR3 coding sequence is TGTGCCAGCAGCTTAGAGACAGGGGGCCTTCAAGAGACCCAGTACTTC. Translated, it gives CASSLETGGLQETQYF.

The rearrangement links TRBV4-3 to TRBJ2-3; 7 bases line up with TRBD2. CDR1 and CDR2 from the germline V gene are LGHNA and YSLEER. This CDR3 region has 16 residues. V trimming: 0 bases; J trimming: 1 base; junction bases outside the gene matches: 4. The CDR3 coding sequence is TGCGCCAGCAGCCAAGACTCTAGCGGAGGCACAGATACGCAGTATTTT. It encodes CASSQDSSGGTDTQYF.

The rearrangement links TRBV6-6 to TRBJ2-5; 10 bases match TRBD1. Trimming removed 6 bases from V and 3 bases from J; junction bases left unmatched: 1. The CDR3 has 13 amino acids. The germline V gene has CDR1 MNHNY and CDR2 SVGAGI (reference sequence). CDR3 DNA: TGTGCCAGCAGGGACAGGGGGAAAGAGACCCAGTACTTC. Protein sequence: CASRDRGKETQYF.

The chain combines TRBV2 with TRBJ1-2; D not certain. Germline-derived CDR1 and CDR2 are SNHLY and FYNNEI. The CDR3 loop spans 13 amino acids. The germline V and J ends were trimmed by 1 base and 2 bases, with 5 bases remaining between them. The CDR3 spells CASSEGLNYGYTF. The DNA for the CDR3 is TGTGCCAGCAGTGAAGGACTAAACTATGGCTACACCTTC.

In regard to this clonotype: This sequence may be a read error, since a much larger clone differs from it by one base. The chain joins TRBV7-9 to TRBJ1-2; D unresolved. The germline V gene has CDR1 SEHNR and CDR2 FQNEAQ (reference sequence). The CDR3 has 15 residues. V was cut by 5 bases and J by 4 bases, with 17 bases left in between. The CDR3 sequence is CASSPQVPGGYGYTF. The CDR3 coding sequence is TGTGCCAGCAGCCCCCAGGTCCCAGGTGGCTATGGCTACACCTTC.

This clonotype has more than one count but fewer than ten. This chain links TRBV5-1 with TRBJ2-5, with D maybe TRBD2 (7 bases). Trimming left V 2 bases short and J 11 bases short, with 22 bases between. Germline V CDR1 and CDR2: SGHRS, YFSETQ. This CDR3 has 15 amino acids. The CDR3, as DNA: TGCGCCAGCAGCTTAGCGGGACAAGGGAACAATGAGCAGTACTTC. Its translation: CASSLAGQGNNEQYF.

The rearrangement joins TRBV7-7 to TRBJ2-4; tentative D call: TRBD2 (6 bases). The J call may be mistaken, given a closer DNA end match to TRBJ2-5. Per germline, CDR1 SSHAT and CDR2 FNYEAQ (reference sequence). The CDR3 extends over 14 amino acids. CDR3: CASSTRTTGETQYF. CDR3 DNA: TGTGCCAGCAGCACCAGGACTACTGGAGAGACCCAGTACTTC.

The V gene is TRBV7-2, the J gene TRBJ1-2; 7 nucleotides agree with TRBD1. Germline V gives CDR1 SGHTA, CDR2 FQGNSA. The CDR3 extends over 15 amino acids. The ends lost 0 bases at V and 1 base at J; junction bases unmatched: 2. For the CDR3, the DNA is TGTGCCAGCAGCTTAGCAGGGGGCGTTAACTATGGCTACACCTTC. Encoded protein: CASSLAGGVNYGYTF.

This clonotype was seen more than once but under ten times. The chain uses TRBV28 and TRBJ2-4, with 7 bases lining up with TRBD2. Trimming removed 6 bases from V and 13 bases from J; junction bases left unmatched: 15. CDR1 is MDHEN and CDR2 is SYDVKM in the germline V gene. The CDR3 totals 14 residues. CDR3 protein: CASSYGWAGREQYF. CDR3 coding DNA: TGTGCCAGCAGCTACGGATGGGCTGGGCGGGAGCAGTACTTC. The variable domain in full, with the rest retrieved from reference TRBV28 and TRBJ2-4, is DVKVTQSSRYLVKRTGEKVFLECVQDMDHENMFWYRQDPGLGLRLIYFSYDVKMKEKGDIPEGYSVSREKKERFSLILESASTNQTSMYLCASSYGWAGREQYFGAGTRLSVL.

This clonotype was observed a few times. The chain joins TRBV20-1 to TRBJ2-3; D is uncertain. The CDR3 totals 13 residues. Deletions cut 6 bases from V and 1 base from J, with 11 bases between. CDR1 is DFQATT, CDR2 SNEGSKA, per germline (reference sequence). The CDR3 protein is CSAVADRTDTQYF. In DNA form, the CDR3 reads TGCAGTGCGGTGGCGGACCGCACAGATACGCAGTATTTT.

The rearrangement links TRBV20-1 to TRBJ2-3; possibly TRBD1 for D (6 bases). The V end was cut by 3 bases, the J end by 5 bases, with 9 bases between. The CDR3 consists of 12 residues. Germline assignment: CDR1 DFQATT and CDR2 SNEGSKA (reference sequence). Here the CDR3 DNA reads TGCAGTGCTAGTAGGGACATAGATACGCAGTATTTT. Amino acid sequence: CSASRDIDTQYF.

The V gene is TRBV24-1, the J gene TRBJ2-3, with 7 bases aligning to TRBD2. The V gene end was trimmed by 0 bases and the J gene end by 4 bases; junction bases not matched to a gene: 9. The CDR3 is 17 residues long. Per germline, CDR1 KGHDR and CDR2 SFDVKD. The CDR3 sequence: CATSDLHSGKGADTQYF. DNA for the CDR3: TGTGCCACCAGTGATTTGCACAGCGGGAAAGGTGCAGATACGCAGTATTTT.

The J gene is TRBJ2-7, the V gene TRBV5-6, with a tentative D call TRBD2 (5 bases). This CDR3 has 15 amino acids. Germline values: CDR1 SGHDT, CDR2 YYEEEE. V was trimmed by 4 bases and J by 1 base, leaving 15 bases between them. The CDR3 coding sequence is TGTGCCAGCAGCCCCCTCGATCGGGATTCCTACGAGCAGTACTTC. It specifies CASSPLDRDSYEQYF.

The V call is TRBV7-3, the J call TRBJ2-3, with 7 bases identical to TRBD2. CDR1 and CDR2 (germline): SGHTA, FQGTGA. After removal of 3 bases from V and 0 bases from J, the junction contained 3 bases not matched to a gene. The CDR3 spans 15 residues. The CDR3 nucleotides read TGTGCCAGCAGCTTTAGCGGGCCTAGCACAGATACGCAGTATTTT. Amino acid sequence: CASSFSGPSTDTQYF.

A single count supports this clonotype. This sequence joins TRBV6-5 and TRBJ1-2; 8 bases match TRBD1. The CDR3 is 13 amino acids. V lost 11 bases and J lost 8; bases outside the gene matches: 13. CDR1 is MNHEY, CDR2 SVGAGI, per germline. CDR3 region: CASEDRERRGYTF. The CDR3 DNA reads as TGTGCCTCCGAGGACAGGGAGCGTCGGGGCTACACCTTC.

V usage is TRBV4-3 and J usage is TRBJ2-3; 9 bases agree with TRBD2. The junction had 8 bases not matched to a gene; V was cut back by 4 bases and J by 6 bases. Looked up from germline, CDR1 is LGHNA and CDR2 is YSLEER. The length of the CDR3 is 15 residues. CDR3 loop: CASSRTSAPGDTQYF. The CDR3 DNA is TGCGCCAGCAGCCGGACTAGCGCCCCAGGGGATACGCAGTATTTT.

This clonotype has a handful of counts. This chain links TRBV11-2 with TRBJ2-1; TRBD2 matches 8 bases. The CDR3 totals 16 residues. V lost 1 base, J lost 2 bases, and 4 bases stayed unmatched. Germline CDR1 and CDR2: SGHAT and FQNNGV. CDR3 protein: CASSLAGTSTYNEQFF. DNA for the CDR3: TGTGCCAGCAGCTTAGCCGGGACTAGTACCTACAATGAGCAGTTCTTC.

This clonotype has more than one count but fewer than ten. The chain links TRBV3-1 to TRBJ2-7; D not certain. Trimming stripped 0 bases from V and 4 bases from J, with 7 bases between. The germline gives CDR1 LGHDT, CDR2 YNNKEL (reference sequence). The CDR3 runs 13 residues. CDR3 residues: CASSQDLVYEQYF. Written as DNA, the CDR3 is TGTGCCAGCAGCCAAGATTTGGTGTACGAGCAGTACTTC.

This clonotype showed up just a few times. V gene TRBV6-5 combines with J gene TRBJ2-1; tentative D call: TRBD2 (6 bases). With 6 bases removed from V and 6 bases from J, the gap between germline ends came to 18 bases. The V gene's germline CDR1 is MNHEY and CDR2 SVGAGI. The CDR3 has 15 residues. The CDR3 is CASRAEGNGFNEQFF. The DNA for the CDR3 is TGTGCCAGCAGAGCGGAGGGGAACGGATTCAATGAGCAGTTCTTC.

V is TRBV18 and J is TRBJ2-5; D may correspond to TRBD1 or TRBD2 (5 bases each). Per the germline V gene, CDR1 is KGHSH and CDR2 is LQKENI. CDR3 length: 13 amino acids. V lost 3 bases to trimming and J lost 3 bases, with 8 bases between them. The CDR3 bases are TGTGCCAGCTCACCGGGGGTAAAAGAGACCCAGTACTTC. Protein sequence: CASSPGVKETQYF.

The genes are TRBV4-1 and TRBJ1-4; no clear D gene. Germline V lookup: CDR1 MGHRA, CDR2 YSYEKL. V lost 1 base and J 6 bases, leaving 6 bases between the germline ends. The CDR3 sequence is 13 residues long. The CDR3: CASSQVIYEKLFF. CDR3 in DNA: TGCGCCAGCAGCCAAGTTATTTATGAAAAACTGTTTTTT.

This clonotype is a singleton in its sample. This sequence joins TRBV6-2 or TRBV6-3 and TRBJ2-1, with TRBD2 matching 9 bases. The V gene end was trimmed by 2 bases and the J gene end by 0 bases; junction bases not matched to a gene: 5. The germline gives CDR1 MNHEY, CDR2 SVGEGT. This CDR3 contains 17 residues. CDR3 sequence (DNA): TGTGCCAGCAGTTACGGCGGGAGGGCCTCCTCCTACAATGAGCAGTTCTTC. Its translation is CASSYGGRASSYNEQFF.

In its sample, this clonotype was seen a few times. This rearrangement joins TRBV20-1 to TRBJ2-3; D may be TRBD2 (5 bases). The CDR3 totals 15 residues. The germline V and J ends were trimmed by 5 bases and 4 bases, with 19 bases remaining between them. In germline, CDR1 is DFQATT, CDR2 SNEGSKA (reference sequence). The CDR3 DNA sequence: TGCAGTGCTCGTAGTGTTGCGGGCCACCCAGATACGCAGTATTTT. This gives the protein CSARSVAGHPDTQYF.

This clonotype was counted a few times. This chain joins TRBV4-2 and TRBJ2-7; D call uncertain. Trimming took off 0 bases at V and 0 bases at J, with 9 bases between the two ends. The CDR3 is 15 residues long. Germline lookup yields CDR1 LGHNA and CDR2 YNFKEQ. The CDR3 sequence is CASSQEDWSSYEQYF. CDR3 nucleotide sequence: TGTGCCAGCAGCCAAGAAGACTGGAGCTCCTACGAGCAGTACTTC.

A few counts support this clonotype. The chain employs TRBV6-5 and TRBJ2-3, with D uncertain. Germline lookup yields CDR1 MNHEY and CDR2 SVGAGI. The CDR3 has 16 residues. The ends were cut back, 2 bases at V and 1 base at J, with 13 bases in the middle. As DNA, the CDR3 is TGTGCCAGCAGTTACCTGCGTGAGCATGGCACAGATACGCAGTATTTT. Translating gives CASSYLREHGTDTQYF.

The genes are TRBV10-3 and TRBJ2-7, with 8 bases fitting TRBD1. Germline assignment: CDR1 ENHRY and CDR2 SYGVKD. This CDR3 contains 15 residues. Unmatched junction bases numbered 11, after V lost 3 bases and J lost 7 bases. CDR3 DNA: TGTGCCATCAGTGATCCCGCGACAGGGGTCCGAGAGCAGTACTTC. Translated, it gives CAISDPATGVREQYF.

The gene calls are TRBV5-6 and TRBJ2-6; tentatively, D is TRBD1 or TRBD2 (6 bases each). V lost 4 bases, J lost 4 bases, and 12 bases lay in between. The CDR3 runs to 15 residues. CDR1 is SGHDT and CDR2 is YYEEEE in the germline V gene. CDR3 in DNA: TGTGCCAGCAGCCTCATAGGGGGGGGGGCCAACGTCCTGACTTTC. This translates into CASSLIGGGANVLTF. Full variable domain (rest looked up from reference TRBV5-6 and TRBJ2-6): DAGVTQSPTHLIKTRGQQVTLRCSPKSGHDTVSWYQQALGQGPQFIFQYYEEEERQRGNFPDRFSGHQFPNYSSELNVNALLLGDSALYLCASSLIGGGANVLTFGAGSRLTVL.

V is TRBV7-9 and J is TRBJ2-7; D is unresolved. Trimming took 10 bases from V and 2 from J, leaving 9 bases between them. The CDR3 is 11 amino acids. Germline V gene data show CDR1 as SEHNR and CDR2 as FQNEAQ (reference sequence). The CDR3, as DNA: TGTGCCACCGACGGAACCTACGAGCAGTACTTC. Its protein product is CATDGTYEQYF.

The chain joins TRBV5-1 to TRBJ2-5, with 7 bases fitting TRBD2. J gave up 0 bases and V 0 bases, and 14 bases lay outside the gene matches. Germline V lookup: CDR1 SGHRS, CDR2 YFSETQ. The CDR3 contains 19 residues. CDR3 coding DNA: TGCGCCAGCAGCTTGGCATTAAGTTCAGCGGGACCGTACCAAGAGACCCAGTACTTC. It codes for CASSLALSSAGPYQETQYF.